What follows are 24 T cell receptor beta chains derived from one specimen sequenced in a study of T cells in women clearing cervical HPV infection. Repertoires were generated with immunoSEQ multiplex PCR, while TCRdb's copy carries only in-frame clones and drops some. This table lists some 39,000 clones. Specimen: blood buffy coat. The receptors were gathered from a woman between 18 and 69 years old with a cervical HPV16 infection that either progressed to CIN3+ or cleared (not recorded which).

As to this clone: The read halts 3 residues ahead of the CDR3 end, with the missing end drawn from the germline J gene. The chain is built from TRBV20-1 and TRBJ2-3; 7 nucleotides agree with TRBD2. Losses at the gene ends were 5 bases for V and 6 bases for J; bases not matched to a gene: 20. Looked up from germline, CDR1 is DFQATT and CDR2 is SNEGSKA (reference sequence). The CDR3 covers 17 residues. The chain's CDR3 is CSAEYRRERQIGDTQYF. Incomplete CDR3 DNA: TGCAGTGCTGAATATAGGCGGGAGCGCCAAATTGGGGATACG.

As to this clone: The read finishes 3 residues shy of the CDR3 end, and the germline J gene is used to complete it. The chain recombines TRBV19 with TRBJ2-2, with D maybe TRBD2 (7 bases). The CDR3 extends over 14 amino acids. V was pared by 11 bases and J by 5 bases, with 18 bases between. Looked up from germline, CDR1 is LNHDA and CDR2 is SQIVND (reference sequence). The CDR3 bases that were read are TGTGCCTCGAAGGGGGAGGGCCGAACCGGGGAG. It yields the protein CASKGEGRTGE. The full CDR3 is CASKGEGRTGELFF.

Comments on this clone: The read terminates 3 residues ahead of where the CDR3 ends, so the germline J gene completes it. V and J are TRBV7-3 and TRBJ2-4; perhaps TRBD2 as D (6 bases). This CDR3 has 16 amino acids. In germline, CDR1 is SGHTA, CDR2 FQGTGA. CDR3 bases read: TGTGCCAGCAGCCCCGGGACTCCCTTCGGAAGCTATGGT. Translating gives CASSPGTPFGSYG. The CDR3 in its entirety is CASSPGTPFGSYGQYF. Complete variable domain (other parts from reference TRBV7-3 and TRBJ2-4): GAGVSQTPSNKVTEKGKYVELRCDPISGHTALYWYRQSLGQGPEFLIYFQGTGAADDSGLPNDRFFAVRPEGSVSTLKIQRTERGDSAVYLCASSPGTPFGSYGQYFGAGTRLSVL.

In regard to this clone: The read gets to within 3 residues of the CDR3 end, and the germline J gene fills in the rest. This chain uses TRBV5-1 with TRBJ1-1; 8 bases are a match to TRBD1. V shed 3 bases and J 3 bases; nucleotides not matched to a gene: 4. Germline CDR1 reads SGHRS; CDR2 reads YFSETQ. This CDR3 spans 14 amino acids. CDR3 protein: CASSSSRGHTEAFF. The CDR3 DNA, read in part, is TGCGCCAGCAGCTCTAGCAGGGGGCACACTGAA. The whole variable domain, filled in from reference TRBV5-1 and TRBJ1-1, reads KAGVTQTPRYLIKTRGQQVTLSCSPISGHRSVSWYQQTPGQGLQFLFEYFSETQRNKGNFPGRFSGRQFSNSRSEMNVSTLELGDSALYLCASSSSRGHTEAFFGQGTRLTVV.

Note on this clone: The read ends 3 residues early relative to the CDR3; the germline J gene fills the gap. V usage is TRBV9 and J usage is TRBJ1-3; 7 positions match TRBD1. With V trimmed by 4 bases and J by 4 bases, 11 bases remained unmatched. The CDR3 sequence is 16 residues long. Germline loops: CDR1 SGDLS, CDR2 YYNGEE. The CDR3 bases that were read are TGTGCCAGCAGCACCCAGACAGGGCTGGGCGGAAACACC. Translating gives CASSTQTGLGGNT. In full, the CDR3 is CASSTQTGLGGNTIYF.

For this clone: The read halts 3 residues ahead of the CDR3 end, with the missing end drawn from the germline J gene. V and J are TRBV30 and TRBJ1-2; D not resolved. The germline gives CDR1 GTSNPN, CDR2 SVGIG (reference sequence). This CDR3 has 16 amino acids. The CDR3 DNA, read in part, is TGTGCCTGGAGGAAGAGTGGAACTAGCGGGAGTCTCGAC. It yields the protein CAWRKSGTSGSLD. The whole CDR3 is CAWRKSGTSGSLDYTF.

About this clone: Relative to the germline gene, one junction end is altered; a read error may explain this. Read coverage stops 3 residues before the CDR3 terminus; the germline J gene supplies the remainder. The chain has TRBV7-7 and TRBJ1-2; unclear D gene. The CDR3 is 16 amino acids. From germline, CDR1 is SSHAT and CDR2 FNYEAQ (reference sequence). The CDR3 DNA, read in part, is TGTGCTAGCAGCGCGCTCCTGGACTCCGCGATCTGCGAC. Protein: CASSALLDSAICD. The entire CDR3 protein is CASSALLDSAICDYTF.

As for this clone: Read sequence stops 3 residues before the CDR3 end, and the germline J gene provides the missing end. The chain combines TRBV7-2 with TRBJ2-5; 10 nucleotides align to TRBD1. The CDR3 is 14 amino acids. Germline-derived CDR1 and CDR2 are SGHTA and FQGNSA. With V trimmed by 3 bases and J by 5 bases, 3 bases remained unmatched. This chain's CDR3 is CASSLDRGWETQYF. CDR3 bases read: TGTGCCAGCAGCTTGGACAGGGGGTGGGAGACC.

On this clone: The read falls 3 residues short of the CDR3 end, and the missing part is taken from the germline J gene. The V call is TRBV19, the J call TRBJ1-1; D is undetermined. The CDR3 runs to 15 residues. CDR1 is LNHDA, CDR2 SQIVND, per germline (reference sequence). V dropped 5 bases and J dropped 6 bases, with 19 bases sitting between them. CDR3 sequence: CASSPVSGVSAEAFF. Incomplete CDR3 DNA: TGTGCCAGTAGTCCCGTGTCGGGTGTCTCCGCTGAA.

CDR3 sequence reads: CASSLGGFYEQYF. Partial CDR3 DNA: TGCGCCAGCAGCTTGGGTGGCTTCTACGAG. The chain is built from TRBV5-1 and TRBJ2-7; D uncertain. The read falls 3 residues short of the CDR3 end, and the missing part is taken from the germline J gene. The CDR3 runs 13 residues. CDR1 and CDR2 from the germline V gene are SGHRS and YFSETQ. V was pared by 0 bases and J by 3 bases, with 7 bases between.

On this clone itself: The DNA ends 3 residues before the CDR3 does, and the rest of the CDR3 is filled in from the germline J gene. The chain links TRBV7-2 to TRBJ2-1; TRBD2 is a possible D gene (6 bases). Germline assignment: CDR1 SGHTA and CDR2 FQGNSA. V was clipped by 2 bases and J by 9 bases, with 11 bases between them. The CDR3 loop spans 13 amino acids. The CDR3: CASSLWAGTEQFF. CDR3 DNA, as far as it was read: TGTGCCAGCAGCTTATGGGCGGGAACTGAG.

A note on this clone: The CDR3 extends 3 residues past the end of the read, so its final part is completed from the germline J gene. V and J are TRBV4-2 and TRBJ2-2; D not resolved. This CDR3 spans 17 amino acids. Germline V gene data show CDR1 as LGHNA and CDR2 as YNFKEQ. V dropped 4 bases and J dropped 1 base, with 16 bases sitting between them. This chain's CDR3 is CASSLNRYIMNTGELFF. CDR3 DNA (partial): TGTGCCAGCAGCCTGAACAGATACATAATGAACACCGGGGAG.

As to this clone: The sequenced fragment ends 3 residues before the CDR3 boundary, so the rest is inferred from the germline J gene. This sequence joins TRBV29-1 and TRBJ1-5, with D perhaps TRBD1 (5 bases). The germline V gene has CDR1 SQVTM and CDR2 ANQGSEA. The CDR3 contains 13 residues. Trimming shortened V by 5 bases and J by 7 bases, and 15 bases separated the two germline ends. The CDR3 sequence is CSVYTDPGQPQHF. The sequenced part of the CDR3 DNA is TGCAGCGTTTATACAGACCCAGGGCAGCCC.

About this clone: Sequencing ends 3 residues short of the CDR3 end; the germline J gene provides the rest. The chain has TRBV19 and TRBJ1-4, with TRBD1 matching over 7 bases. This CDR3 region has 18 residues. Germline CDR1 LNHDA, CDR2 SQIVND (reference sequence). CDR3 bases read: TGTGCCAGTAGTAAGGTTACAGGGGCAGTAGCTGGGGCCAACGTA. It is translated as CASSKVTGAVAGANV. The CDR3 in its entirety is CASSKVTGAVAGANVLFF.

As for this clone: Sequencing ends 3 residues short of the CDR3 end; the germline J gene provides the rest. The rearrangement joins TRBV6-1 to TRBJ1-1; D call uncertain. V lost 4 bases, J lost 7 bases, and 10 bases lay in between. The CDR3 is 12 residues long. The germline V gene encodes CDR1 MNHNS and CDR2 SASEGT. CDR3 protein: CASSALTDEAFF. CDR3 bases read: TGTGCCAGCAGTGCCCTAACAGATGAA.

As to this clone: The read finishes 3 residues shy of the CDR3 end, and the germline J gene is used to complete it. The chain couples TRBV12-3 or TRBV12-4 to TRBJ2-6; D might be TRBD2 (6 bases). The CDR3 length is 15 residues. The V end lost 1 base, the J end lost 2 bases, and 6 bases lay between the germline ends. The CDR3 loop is CASSLGGAGANVLTF. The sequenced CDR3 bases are TGTGCCAGCAGTTTAGGGGGGGCTGGGGCCAACGTC.

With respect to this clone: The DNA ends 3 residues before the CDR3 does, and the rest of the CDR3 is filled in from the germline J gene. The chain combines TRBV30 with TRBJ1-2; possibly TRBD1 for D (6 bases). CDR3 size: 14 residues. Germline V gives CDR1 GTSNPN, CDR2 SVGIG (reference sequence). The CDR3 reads CAWNTGFSTDTYTF. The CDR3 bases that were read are TGTGCCTGGAATACAGGGTTCAGCACAGATACC. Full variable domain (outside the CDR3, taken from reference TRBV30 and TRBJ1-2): SQTIHQWPATLVQPVGSPLSLECTVEGTSNPNLYWYRQAAGRGLQLLFYSVGIGQISSEVPQNLSASRPQDRQFILSSKKLLLSDSGFYLCAWNTGFSTDTYTFGSGTRLTVV.

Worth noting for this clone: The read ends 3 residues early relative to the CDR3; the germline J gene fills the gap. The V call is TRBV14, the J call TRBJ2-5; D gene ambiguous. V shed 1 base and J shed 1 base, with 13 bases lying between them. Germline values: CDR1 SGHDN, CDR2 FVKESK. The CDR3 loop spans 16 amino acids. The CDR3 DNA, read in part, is TGTGCCAGCAGCCAAGGCCTAGTTAGAAGCCAAGAGACC. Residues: CASSQGLVRSQET. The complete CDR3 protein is CASSQGLVRSQETQYF.

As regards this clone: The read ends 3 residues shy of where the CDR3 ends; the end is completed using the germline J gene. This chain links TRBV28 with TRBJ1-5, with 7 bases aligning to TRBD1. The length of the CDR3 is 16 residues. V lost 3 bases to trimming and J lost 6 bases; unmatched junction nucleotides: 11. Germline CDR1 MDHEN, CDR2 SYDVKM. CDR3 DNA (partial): TGTGCCAGCAGTTTCGCCCGAGCAGGGGGTGGTCAGCCC. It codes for CASSFARAGGGQP. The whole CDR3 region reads CASSFARAGGGQPQHF.

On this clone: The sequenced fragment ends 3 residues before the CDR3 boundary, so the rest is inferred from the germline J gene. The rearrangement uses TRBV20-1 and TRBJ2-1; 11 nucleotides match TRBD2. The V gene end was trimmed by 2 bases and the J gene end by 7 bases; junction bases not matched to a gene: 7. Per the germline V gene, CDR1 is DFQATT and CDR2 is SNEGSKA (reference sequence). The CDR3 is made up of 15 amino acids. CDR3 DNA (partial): TGCAGTGCTAGAAGGGCTAGCGGGAGGCAGAATGAG. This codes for CSARRASGRQNE. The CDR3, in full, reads CSARRASGRQNEQFF.

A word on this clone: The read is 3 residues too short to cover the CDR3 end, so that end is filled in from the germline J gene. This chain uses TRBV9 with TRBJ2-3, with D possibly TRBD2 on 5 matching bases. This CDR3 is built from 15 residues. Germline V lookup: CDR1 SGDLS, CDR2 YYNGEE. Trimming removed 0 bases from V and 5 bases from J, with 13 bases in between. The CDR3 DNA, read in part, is TGTGCCAGCAGCGTAGAAGGACTCCCCGGAGATACG. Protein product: CASSVEGLPGDT. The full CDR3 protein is CASSVEGLPGDTQYF.

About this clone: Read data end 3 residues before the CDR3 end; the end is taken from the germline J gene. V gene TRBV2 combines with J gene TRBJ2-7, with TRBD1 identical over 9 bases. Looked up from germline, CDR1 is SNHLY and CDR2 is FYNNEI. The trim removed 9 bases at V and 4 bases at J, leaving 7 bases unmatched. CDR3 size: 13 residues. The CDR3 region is CASSKGQGYEQYF. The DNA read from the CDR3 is TGTGCCAGTTCGAAGGGACAGGGATACGAG.

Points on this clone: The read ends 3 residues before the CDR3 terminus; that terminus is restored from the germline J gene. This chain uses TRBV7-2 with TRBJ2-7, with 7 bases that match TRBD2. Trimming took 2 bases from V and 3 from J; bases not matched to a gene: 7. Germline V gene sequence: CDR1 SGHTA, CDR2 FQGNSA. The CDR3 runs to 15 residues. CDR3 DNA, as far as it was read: TGTGCCAGCAGCTTAATGGCGGGGAGGGGCTACGAG. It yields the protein CASSLMAGRGYE. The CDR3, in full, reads CASSLMAGRGYEQYF.

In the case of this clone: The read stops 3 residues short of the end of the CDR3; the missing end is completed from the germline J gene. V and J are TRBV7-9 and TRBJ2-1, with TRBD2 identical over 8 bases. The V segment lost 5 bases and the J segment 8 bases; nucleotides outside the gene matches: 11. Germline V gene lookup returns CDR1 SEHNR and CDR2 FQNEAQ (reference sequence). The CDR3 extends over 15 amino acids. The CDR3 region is CASSPRSSGLDEQFF. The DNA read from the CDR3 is TGTGCCAGCAGCCCAAGGTCTAGCGGGTTAGATGAG. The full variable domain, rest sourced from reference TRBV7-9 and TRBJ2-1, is DTGVSQNPRHKITKRGQNVTFRCDPISEHNRLYWYRQTLGQGPEFLTYFQNEAQLEKSRLLSDRFSAERPKGSFSTLEIQRTEQGDSAMYLCASSPRSSGLDEQFFGPGTRLTVL.